This T cell receptor (beta chain) was captured in a study of CD8 T cells in ankylosing spondylitis. The study's findings and limits: Some of these motif variants have turned up before, in reports on reactive arthritis synovial fluid and blood. With a CD8+ phenotype, disease-linked clones were relatively rare in peripheral blood.

TCRdb used MiXCR to reprocess the 5' RACE reads, holding one entry per CDR3 protein. The sample records fewer than 200,000 distinct CDR3 sequences, around a sixth being singletons. Germline V CDR1 and CDR2: SGHVS, FNYEAQ. V shed 1 base, J shed 3 bases, and the junction held 4 bases outside the gene matches. The CDR3 sequence is 16 residues long. In regard to this clonotype: The target antigen is unknown.

The sample comprised blood, either unsorted or a sorted T cell fraction (not recorded which). This receptor was identified in a male donor aged 10-35 years with ankylosing spondylitis or in good health (not recorded which). The chain recombines TRBV7-6 with TRBJ2-1, with TRBD2 matching over 9 bases. CDR3 sequence (DNA): TGTGCCAGCAGCTTAGGAGGTAGCGGGGGCTACAATGAGCAGTTCTTC. Translating gives CASSLGGSGGYNEQFF.